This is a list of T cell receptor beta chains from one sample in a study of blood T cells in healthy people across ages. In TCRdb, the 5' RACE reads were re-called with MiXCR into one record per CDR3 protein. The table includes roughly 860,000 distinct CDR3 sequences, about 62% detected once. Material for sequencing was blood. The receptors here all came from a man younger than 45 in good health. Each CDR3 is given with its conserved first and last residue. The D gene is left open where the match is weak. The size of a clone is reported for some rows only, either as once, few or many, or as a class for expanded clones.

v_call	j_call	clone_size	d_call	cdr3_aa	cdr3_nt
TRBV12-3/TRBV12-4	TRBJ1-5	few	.	CASRGTGKRQPQHF	TGTGCCAGCAGAGGTACAGGGAAGCGTCAGCCCCAGCATTTT
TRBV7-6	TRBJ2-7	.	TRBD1	CASSLAGQNYYEQYF	TGTGCCAGCAGCTTAGCGGGACAGAACTATTACGAGCAGTACTTC
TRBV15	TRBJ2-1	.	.	CATSRGASYNEQFF	TGTGCCACCAGCAGAGGGGCCTCCTACAATGAGCAGTTCTTC
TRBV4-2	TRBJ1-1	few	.	CASSQEVRHNTEAFF	TGTGCCAGCAGCCAAGAAGTGAGGCACAACACTGAAGCTTTCTTT
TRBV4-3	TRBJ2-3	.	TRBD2	CASSQDLRLAGGIADTQYF	TGCGCCAGCAGCCAAGATCTTAGGCTAGCGGGGGGGATTGCTGATACGCAGTATTTT
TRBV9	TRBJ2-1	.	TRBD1	CASSPQTGSVNEQFF	TGTGCCAGCAGCCCCCAGACAGGGTCAGTCAATGAGCAGTTCTTC
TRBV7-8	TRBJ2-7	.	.	CASSIERFSCEQYF	TGTGCCAGCAGCATCGAGAGATTCTCCTGCGAGCAGTACTTC
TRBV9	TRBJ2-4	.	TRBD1	CASSVDPGQGSHGQYF	TGTGCCAGCAGCGTCGACCCGGGACAGGGGTCCCACGGGCAGTACTTC
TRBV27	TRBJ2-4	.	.	CASSQLAGNIQYF	TGTGCCAGCAGTCAATTGGCAGGGAACATTCAGTACTTC
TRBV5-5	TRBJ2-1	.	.	CASSLVRRGTYNEQFF	TGTGCCAGCAGCTTGGTCAGGCGCGGCACCTACAATGAGCAGTTCTTC
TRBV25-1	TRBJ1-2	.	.	CASSESVEGGYTF	TGTGCCAGCAGTGAGTCAGTTGAGGGTGGCTACACCTTC
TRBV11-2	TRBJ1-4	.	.	CASTTRQSTNEKLFF	TGTGCCAGCACGACCCGACAGTCAACTAATGAAAAACTGTTTTTT
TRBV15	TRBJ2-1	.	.	CATSSHDEQFF	TGTGCCACCAGCAGTCACGATGAGCAGTTCTTC
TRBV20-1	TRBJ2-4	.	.	CSAGELFGAKNIQYF	TGCAGTGCTGGAGAACTGTTCGGGGCCAAAAACATTCAGTACTTC
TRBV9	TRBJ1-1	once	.	CASSAAGNWEAFF	TGTGCCAGCAGCGCCGCGGGGAATTGGGAAGCTTTCTTT
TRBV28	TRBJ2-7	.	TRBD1	CASTGQARTYEQYF	TGTGCCAGCACCGGACAGGCTAGGACCTACGAGCAGTACTTC
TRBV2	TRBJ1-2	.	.	CASSEGSRAPYLYGYTF	TGTGCCAGCAGTGAAGGTAGTCGTGCCCCCTACCTCTATGGCTACACCTTC
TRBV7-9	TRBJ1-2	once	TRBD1	CASSSNRGGGYTF	TGTGCCAGCAGCTCTAACAGGGGGGGTGGCTACACCTTC
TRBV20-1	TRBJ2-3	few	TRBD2	CSARDRPGLAETTSTDTQYF	TGCAGTGCTAGAGACCGACCGGGACTAGCGGAGACAACTAGCACAGATACGCAGTATTTT
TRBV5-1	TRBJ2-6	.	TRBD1	CASSPQGAFSSSGANVLTF	TGCGCCAGCAGCCCCCAGGGGGCCTTCTCCTCCTCTGGGGCCAACGTCCTGACTTTC
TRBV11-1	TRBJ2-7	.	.	CASSLGLAPYEQYF	TGTGCCAGCAGCTTAGGGCTAGCCCCTTACGAGCAGTACTTC
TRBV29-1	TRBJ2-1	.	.	CSVPDRSTSYNEQFF	TGCAGCGTACCCGACAGATCAACCTCCTACAATGAGCAGTTCTTC
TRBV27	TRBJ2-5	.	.	CASSPDPWGQETQYF	TGTGCCAGCAGCCCAGACCCATGGGGGCAAGAGACCCAGTACTTC
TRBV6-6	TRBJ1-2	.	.	CAGSSNTYGYTF	TGTGCCGGCAGTTCAAATACCTATGGCTACACCTTC
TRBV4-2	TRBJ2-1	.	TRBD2	CASSQEGGGARNEQFF	TGTGCCAGCAGCCAGGAGGGCGGGGGGGCTCGAAATGAGCAGTTCTTC
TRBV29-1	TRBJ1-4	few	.	CSVEPTVGNEKLFF	TGCAGCGTTGAACCGACAGTGGGGAATGAAAAACTGTTTTTT
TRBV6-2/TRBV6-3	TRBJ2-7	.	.	CASSDTSHHEQYF	TGTGCCAGCAGTGACACTAGTCACCACGAGCAGTACTTC
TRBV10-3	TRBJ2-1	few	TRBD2	CAISSAGVRTGEQFF	TGTGCCATCAGTTCTGCGGGGGTCCGTACAGGTGAGCAGTTCTTC
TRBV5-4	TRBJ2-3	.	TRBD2	CASGVGSGGYTQYF	TGTGCCAGCGGCGTGGGTAGCGGGGGTTATACGCAGTATTTT
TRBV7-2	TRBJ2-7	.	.	CASSLYERAPLWEQYF	TGTGCCAGCAGCTTATACGAGCGGGCTCCTTTGTGGGAGCAGTACTTC
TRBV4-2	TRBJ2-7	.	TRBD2	CASSQEMYGTPGLAGDEQYF	TGTGCCAGCAGCCAAGAAATGTATGGGACCCCGGGACTAGCGGGGGACGAGCAGTACTTC
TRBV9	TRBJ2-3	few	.	CASSVGLVGTDTQYF	TGTGCCAGCAGCGTAGGACTAGTAGGCACAGATACGCAGTATTTT
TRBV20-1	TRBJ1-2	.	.	CSARDVSGSRLDGYTF	TGCAGTGCTAGAGATGTGTCCGGCTCCCGTCTGGATGGCTACACCTTC
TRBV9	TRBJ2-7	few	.	CASSAGVEQYF	TGTGCCAGCAGCGCGGGAGTCGAGCAGTACTTC
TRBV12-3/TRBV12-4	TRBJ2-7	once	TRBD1	CASETGGSYEQYF	TGTGCCAGCGAGACAGGGGGCTCCTACGAGCAGTACTTC